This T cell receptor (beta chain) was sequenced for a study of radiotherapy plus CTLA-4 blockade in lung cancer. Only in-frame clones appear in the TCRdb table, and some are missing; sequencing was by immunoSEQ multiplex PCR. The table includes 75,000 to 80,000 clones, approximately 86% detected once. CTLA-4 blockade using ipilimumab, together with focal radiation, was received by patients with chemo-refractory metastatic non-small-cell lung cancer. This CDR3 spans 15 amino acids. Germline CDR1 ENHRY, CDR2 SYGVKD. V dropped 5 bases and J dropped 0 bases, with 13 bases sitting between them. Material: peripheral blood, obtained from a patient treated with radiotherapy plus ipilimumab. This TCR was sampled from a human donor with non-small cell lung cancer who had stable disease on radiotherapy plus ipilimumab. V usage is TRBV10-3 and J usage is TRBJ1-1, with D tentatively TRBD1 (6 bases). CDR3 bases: TGTGCCATCAGTCTTCAGGGGCGACTGAACACTGAAGCTTTCTTT. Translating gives CAISLQGRLNTEAFF.